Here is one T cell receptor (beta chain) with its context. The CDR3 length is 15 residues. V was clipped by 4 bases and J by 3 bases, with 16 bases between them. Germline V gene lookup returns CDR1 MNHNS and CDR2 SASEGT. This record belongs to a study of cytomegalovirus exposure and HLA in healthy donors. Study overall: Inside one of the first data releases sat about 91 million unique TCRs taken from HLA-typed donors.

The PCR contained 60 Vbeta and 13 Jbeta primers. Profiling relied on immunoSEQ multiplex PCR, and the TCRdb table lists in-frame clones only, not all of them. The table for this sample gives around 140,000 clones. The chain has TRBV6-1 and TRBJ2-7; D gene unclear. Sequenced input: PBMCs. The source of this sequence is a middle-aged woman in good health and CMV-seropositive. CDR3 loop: CASSAGAQPYYEQYF. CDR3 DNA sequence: TGTGCCAGCAGTGCTGGCGCACAGCCCTACTACGAGCAGTACTTC.